Listed below are T cell receptor beta chains from one sample, sequenced in a study of blood T cell repertoires in COVID-19. Only in-frame clones appear in the TCRdb table, and some are missing; sequencing was by immunoSEQ multiplex PCR. Of 150,000 or so clones listed, about 80% are singletons. The specimen was PBMCs or T cells enriched from blood (not recorded which). The receptor set was obtained from a man aged 45-60 years who had recovered from COVID-19. Both conserved end residues are part of each CDR3. The order of the fields is D gene, clone size, J gene, V gene, CDR3 protein, CDR3 DNA. The D gene is left open where the match is weak. A clone size is listed for some rows: how often the clone was seen (once, few, many), or a class if it is expanded.

-,-,TRBJ2-7,TRBV18,CASSQRGSDEQYF,TGTGCCAGCTCACAACGGGGATCAGACGAGCAGTACTTC
-,once,TRBJ2-1,TRBV7-3,CASSLYYHRDTHNEQFF,TGTGCCAGCAGCCTATACTATCACCGGGACACCCACAATGAGCAGTTCTTC
-,-,TRBJ2-1,TRBV6-5,CASSRTRQSYNEQFF,TGTGCCAGCAGCCGAACGCGGCAATCCTACAATGAGCAGTTCTTC
TRBD1,-,TRBJ2-2,TRBV2,CASSRDRVNTGELFF,TGTGCCAGCAGCCGGGACAGGGTTAACACCGGGGAGCTGTTTTTT
TRBD1,-,TRBJ1-5,TRBV29-1,CSVGTGGNQPQHF,TGCAGCGTCGGGACAGGGGGCAATCAGCCCCAGCATTTT
-,-,TRBJ2-3,TRBV28,CASSYTFSAHTDTQYF,TGTGCCAGCAGTTACACCTTCTCTGCTCACACAGATACGCAGTATTTT
TRBD2,-,TRBJ2-1,TRBV6-4,CATGGGETGGYNEQFF,TGTGCCACCGGGGGGGGAGAGACCGGCGGATACAATGAGCAGTTCTTC
TRBD2,-,TRBJ2-1,TRBV5-6,CASSLVLLAGGHEQFF,TGTGCCAGCAGCTTGGTTTTGCTAGCGGGGGGACATGAGCAGTTCTTC
-,-,TRBJ1-3,TRBV5-6,CASSLAGFGNTIYF,TGTGCCAGCAGCTTGGCAGGGTTTGGAAACACCATATATTTT
TRBD2,-,TRBJ2-1,TRBV7-9,CASSFGGSDNEQFF,TGTGCCAGCAGCTTTGGCGGGAGTGACAATGAGCAGTTCTTC
TRBD1,-,TRBJ1-5,TRBV7-9,CASSSYSGTGGYSNQPQHF,TGTGCCAGCAGCTCTTACTCCGGGACAGGGGGGTATAGCAATCAGCCCCAGCATTTT
-,-,TRBJ2-7,TRBV7-2,CASSPRRNRIYEQYF,TGTGCCAGCAGCCCACGTCGTAACAGGATCTACGAGCAGTACTTC
-,-,TRBJ1-1,TRBV7-2,CASSLVRVVNTEAFF,TGTGCCAGCAGCTTAGTGAGGGTTGTGAACACTGAAGCTTTCTTT
TRBD2,-,TRBJ2-1,TRBV7-8,CASSVGLAGVAHEQFF,TGTGCCAGCAGCGTGGGACTAGCGGGAGTTGCCCATGAGCAGTTCTTC
TRBD1,-,TRBJ2-7,TRBV9,CASSVDRGDEQYF,TGTGCCAGCAGCGTAGACAGGGGTGACGAGCAGTACTTC
-,-,TRBJ1-1,TRBV7-9,CASSSTENTEAFF,TGTGCCAGCAGTTCTACAGAGAACACTGAAGCTTTCTTT
-,-,TRBJ2-5,TRBV30,CAWSVSPQRVEQYF,TGTGCCTGGAGTGTAAGCCCACAGAGAGTGGAACAGTACTTC
-,-,TRBJ1-5,TRBV5-8,CASSWSSALAGPQPQHF,TGTGCCAGCAGCTGGTCGTCGGCGCTGGCAGGGCCTCAGCCCCAGCATTTT